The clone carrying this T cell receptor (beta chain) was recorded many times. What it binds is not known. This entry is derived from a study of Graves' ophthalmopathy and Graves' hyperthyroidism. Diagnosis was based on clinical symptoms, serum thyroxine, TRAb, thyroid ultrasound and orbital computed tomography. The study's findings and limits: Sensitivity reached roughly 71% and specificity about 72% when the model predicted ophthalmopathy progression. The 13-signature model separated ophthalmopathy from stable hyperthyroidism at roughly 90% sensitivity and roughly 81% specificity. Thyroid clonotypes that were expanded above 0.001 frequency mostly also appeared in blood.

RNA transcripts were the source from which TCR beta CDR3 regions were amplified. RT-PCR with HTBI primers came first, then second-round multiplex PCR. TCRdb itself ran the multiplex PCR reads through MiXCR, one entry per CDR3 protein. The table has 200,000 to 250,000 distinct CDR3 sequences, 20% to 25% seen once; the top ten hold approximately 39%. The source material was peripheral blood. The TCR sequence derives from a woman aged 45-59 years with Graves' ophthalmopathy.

Here the CDR3 DNA reads TGTGCCAGCAGCTTAATGTTAGGGGGAGAGACCCAGTACTTC. Translation: CASSLMLGGETQYF. The J gene is TRBJ2-5, the V gene TRBV11-2, with a tentative D call TRBD1 (6 bases). Germline V CDR1 and CDR2: SGHAT, FQNNGV. V lost 2 bases to trimming and J lost 4 bases, with 11 bases between them. The CDR3 contains 14 residues.